A selection of T cell receptor beta chains follows, all from one sample in a study of spatial heterogeneity in lung cancer. TCRdb called the 5' RACE reads again in MiXCR, with one record for every CDR3 protein. Here the sample spans fewer than 65,000 distinct CDR3 sequences, around 6% being singletons. Source: PBMCs, taken at surgery. The source is a female donor with early-stage non-small cell lung cancer. CDR3s include the opening cysteine and the closing phenylalanine or tryptophan. D genes are given only for firm matches. A clone size is listed for some rows: how often the clone was seen (once, few, many), or a class if it is expanded.

17,many,TRBV21-1,TRBJ1-1,-,CASSKDDQGVKSFEAFF,TGTGCCAGCAGCAAAGATGATCAGGGGGTGAAATCTTTCGAAGCTTTCTTT
13,many,TRBV9,TRBJ1-1,-,CASSVAGSTEAFF,TGTGCCAGCAGCGTAGCCGGCAGCACTGAAGCTTTCTTT
17,many,TRBV14,TRBJ2-3,TRBD2,CASSQDLGRGNTDTQYF,TGTGCCAGCAGCCAAGATCTGGGGCGGGGGAACACAGATACGCAGTATTTT
13,-,TRBV9,TRBJ1-1,-,CASSVTVNTEAFF,TGTGCCAGCAGCGTAACGGTGAACACTGAAGCTTTCTTT
14,few,TRBV7-3,TRBJ2-4,TRBD2,CASSATSGSNIQYF,TGTGCCAGCAGCGCGACTAGCGGGAGTAACATTCAGTACTTC
15,few,TRBV24-1,TRBJ2-1,-,CATSDRRSGGNEQFF,TGTGCCACCAGTGATAGGCGCTCAGGAGGCAATGAGCAGTTCTTC
12,few,TRBV28,TRBJ1-2,-,CASSSEGYGYTF,TGTGCCAGTAGTTCTGAGGGGTATGGCTACACCTTC
17,many,TRBV10-3,TRBJ1-5,-,CAISESKDSFSNQPQHF,TGTGCCATCAGTGAGTCGAAGGATTCCTTTAGCAATCAGCCCCAGCATTTT
13,many,TRBV7-9,TRBJ2-2,-,CASSPLRGGELFF,TGTGCCAGCAGCCCCCTCCGGGGAGGGGAGCTGTTTTTT
15,-,TRBV7-6,TRBJ1-6,-,CASSLVGEGNSPLHF,TGTGCCAGCAGCTTAGTAGGGGAGGGCAATTCACCCCTCCACTTT
15,many,TRBV28,TRBJ1-2,-,CASSLTQVANYGYTF,TGTGCCAGCAGTCTCACCCAGGTAGCTAACTATGGCTACACCTTC
15,few,TRBV20-1,TRBJ2-3,TRBD2,CSASSPAGSTDTQYF,TGCAGTGCTAGTAGCCCAGCGGGGAGCACAGATACGCAGTATTTT
15,many,TRBV3-1,TRBJ1-1,-,CASSQDSYMNTEAFF,TGTGCCAGCAGCCAAGACAGCTATATGAACACTGAAGCTTTCTTT
14,-,TRBV3-1,TRBJ1-4,-,CASSQDAYNEKLFF,TGTGCCAGCAGCCAAGATGCCTATAATGAAAAACTGTTTTTT
17,-,TRBV20-1,TRBJ1-5,TRBD1,CSARSGQGLGSNQPQHF,TGCAGTGCTAGGTCTGGACAGGGCTTGGGGAGCAATCAGCCCCAGCATTTT
16,few,TRBV11-3,TRBJ2-1,TRBD2,CASSSSVAGAYNEQFF,TGTGCCAGCAGCTCCTCCGTGGCGGGAGCCTACAATGAGCAGTTCTTC
14,many,TRBV9,TRBJ2-3,-,CASSADSRGDTQYF,TGTGCCAGCAGCGCCGACAGTCGAGGAGATACGCAGTATTTT
15,many,TRBV3-1,TRBJ2-2,-,CASSQVSINTGELFF,TGTGCCAGCAGCCAAGTCAGCATCAACACCGGGGAGCTGTTTTTT
14,few,TRBV10-2,TRBJ1-5,TRBD1,CASSDRDRNQPQHF,TGCGCCAGCAGTGACCGGGACAGAAATCAGCCCCAGCATTTT
14,many,TRBV10-3,TRBJ1-1,-,CAISESPMNTEAFF,TGTGCCATCAGTGAGTCGCCCATGAACACTGAAGCTTTCTTT
15,many,TRBV5-1,TRBJ2-4,TRBD1,CASSPGGGQGNIQYF,TGCGCCAGCAGCCCAGGCGGGGGACAGGGGAACATTCAGTACTTC
15,few,TRBV19,TRBJ2-2,TRBD1,CASSPVDRAAGELFF,TGTGCCAGTAGTCCCGTGGACAGGGCGGCCGGGGAGCTGTTTTTT
18,few,TRBV11-2,TRBJ2-3,TRBD2,CASSRRGGGETSTDTQYF,TGTGCCAGCAGCCGCCGTGGCGGGGGAGAGACTAGCACAGATACGCAGTATTTT
15,many,TRBV5-4,TRBJ2-3,-,CASSLEEFGTDTQYF,TGTGCCAGCAGCTTGGAAGAGTTCGGCACAGATACGCAGTATTTT
15,many,TRBV12-3/TRBV12-4,TRBJ2-1,TRBD2,CASRSLAGPASEQFF,TGTGCCAGCAGATCCCTAGCGGGCCCTGCAAGTGAGCAGTTCTTC
15,many,TRBV7-7,TRBJ2-6,-,CASSLGGTGANVLTF,TGTGCTAGCAGCCTAGGGGGAACTGGGGCCAACGTCCTGACTTTC
16,many,TRBV27,TRBJ1-5,-,CASSLSARAFNQPQHF,TGTGCCAGCAGTTTATCGGCCAGGGCATTCAATCAGCCCCAGCATTTT
14,many,TRBV7-8,TRBJ1-6,TRBD1,CASSTQGAISPLHF,TGTGCCAGCAGCACACAGGGGGCCATTTCACCCCTCCACTTT
18,-,TRBV7-6,TRBJ1-2,TRBD1,CASSPFFMAGGSNYGYTF,TGTGCCAGCAGCCCCTTTTTTATGGCAGGGGGGTCTAACTATGGCTACACCTTC
13,-,TRBV7-2,TRBJ1-1,-,CASSFRQNTEAFF,TGTGCCAGCAGCTTCCGTCAGAACACTGAAGCTTTCTTT
13,few,TRBV30,TRBJ1-2,-,CAWSVKGDGGYTF,TGTGCCTGGAGTGTAAAGGGAGATGGTGGCTACACCTTC
14,few,TRBV12-3/TRBV12-4,TRBJ1-5,-,CASSSFGGDQPQHF,TGTGCCAGCAGTTCTTTCGGGGGGGATCAGCCCCAGCATTTT
16,few,TRBV4-2,TRBJ2-3,-,CASSPQTSSVTDTQYF,TGTGCCAGCAGCCCCCAGACTAGTTCGGTCACAGATACGCAGTATTTT
15,many,TRBV29-1,TRBJ1-4,TRBD1,CSVGQGKATNEKLFF,TGCAGCGTTGGACAGGGGAAAGCAACTAATGAAAAACTGTTTTTT
14,many,TRBV6-5,TRBJ2-1,-,CASSGRRSYNEQFF,TGTGCCAGCAGTGGCAGGAGATCCTACAATGAGCAGTTCTTC
18,-,TRBV3-1,TRBJ2-1,TRBD2,CASSPYLAGEALDNEQFF,TGTGCCAGCAGCCCGTACCTAGCGGGAGAAGCACTTGACAATGAGCAGTTCTTC
13,-,TRBV30,TRBJ1-1,-,CAWSGHVSTEAFF,TGTGCCTGGAGTGGACACGTCAGTACTGAAGCTTTCTTT
15,-,TRBV18,TRBJ1-3,-,CASSQGPSSGNTIYF,TGTGCCAGCTCTCAAGGACCCTCCTCTGGAAACACCATATATTTT
15,few,TRBV12-3/TRBV12-4,TRBJ2-7,TRBD2,CASTLGGLAVYEQYF,TGTGCCAGCACCCTAGGGGGACTAGCGGTCTACGAGCAGTACTTC
14,-,TRBV12-3/TRBV12-4,TRBJ1-6,-,CASSLQGGNSPLHF,TGTGCCAGCAGTTTACAGGGTGGGAATTCACCCCTCCACTTT
13,many,TRBV4-2,TRBJ2-7,-,CASSPNEGYEQYF,TGTGCCAGCAGCCCCAACGAGGGCTACGAGCAGTACTTC
12,many,TRBV12-3/TRBV12-4,TRBJ2-1,-,CASSLPSNEQFF,TGTGCCAGCAGCCTTCCGTCCAATGAGCAGTTCTTC
14,many,TRBV7-2,TRBJ1-1,-,CASSPWSGVTEAFF,TGTGCCAGCAGCCCGTGGAGTGGGGTCACTGAAGCTTTCTTT
17,-,TRBV15,TRBJ1-4,TRBD1,CATSRPGTGIRSEKLFF,TGTGCCACCAGCAGACCCGGGACAGGGATCCGGAGTGAAAAACTGTTTTTT
15,few,TRBV10-1,TRBJ1-2,TRBD1,CASSAGQAGGEGYTF,TGCGCCAGCAGCGCGGGACAGGCGGGCGGAGAAGGCTACACCTTC
14,-,TRBV24-1,TRBJ2-3,-,CATSDLRGTDTQYF,TGTGCCACCAGTGATCTTCGAGGCACAGATACGCAGTATTTT
17,many,TRBV20-1,TRBJ2-1,TRBD2,CSAESLRRGGPYNEQFF,TGCAGTGCCGAGTCCCTCAGGCGGGGGGGCCCCTACAATGAGCAGTTCTTC
15,many,TRBV5-1,TRBJ1-5,-,CASSSGRDSNQPQHF,TGCGCCAGCAGCTCCGGACGGGATAGCAATCAGCCCCAGCATTTT
15,-,TRBV7-6,TRBJ2-7,TRBD2,CASSLSPGGPDEQYF,TGTGCCAGCAGCTTATCTCCGGGAGGGCCTGACGAGCAGTACTTC
12,many,TRBV6-6,TRBJ1-1,-,CASRPFNTEAFF,TGTGCCAGCAGACCCTTCAACACTGAAGCTTTCTTT
19,-,TRBV5-1,TRBJ2-2,TRBD2,CASSQTSGRPHLNTGELFF,TGCGCCAGCAGCCAGACTAGCGGGAGGCCACATCTTAACACCGGGGAGCTGTTTTTT
16,many,TRBV5-5,TRBJ1-5,-,CASSDGGIYSNQPQHF,TGTGCCAGCAGCGACGGTGGGATCTATAGCAATCAGCCCCAGCATTTT
12,-,TRBV13,TRBJ2-5,-,CASSSTGETQYF,TGTGCCAGCAGCTCCACAGGGGAGACCCAGTACTTC
19,-,TRBV6-5,TRBJ2-7,TRBD2,CASSYSTPSGRPRGYEQYF,TGTGCCAGCAGTTACTCGACGCCTAGCGGGAGGCCCCGGGGGTACGAGCAGTACTTC